This T cell receptor (beta chain) came from a study of cytotoxic CD8 clonotypes in ibrutinib-treated CLL. At the level of the study: There were 11 relapsed/refractory patients and some 15 treatment-naive patients, and fewer than 18 were IGHV unmutated.

The CDR3 covers 15 residues. The V gene end was trimmed by 4 bases and the J gene end by 1 base; junction bases not matched to a gene: 5. The germline CDR1 and CDR2 sequences are SGHNT and YYREEE (reference sequence). Libraries were prepared by immunoSEQ multiplex PCR; TCRdb keeps only in-frame clonotypes and omits some of them. The repertoire includes about 200,000 clones, 70% to 75% of them detected once, and approximately 5.9% sits in the top ten. This TCR was recovered from a human donor with chronic lymphocytic leukemia. The gene calls are TRBV5-4 and TRBJ1-5, with 7 bases fitting TRBD1. Sequencing used PBMCs, obtained after 12 months of ibrutinib treatment. CDR3 bases: TGTGCCAGCAGCGAAGACAGGGAGAGCAATCAGCCCCAGCATTTT. Translation: CASSEDRESNQPQHF. The variable domain in full, completed from reference TRBV5-4 and TRBJ1-5, reads ETGVTQSPTHLIKTRGQQVTLRCSSQSGHNTVSWYQQALGQGPQFIFQYYREEENGRGNFPPRFSGLQFPNYSSELNVNALELDDSALYLCASSEDRESNQPQHFGDGTRLSIL.